These T cell receptor beta chains were read from a single sample in a study of cytomegalovirus exposure and HLA in healthy donors. This table comes from immunoSEQ multiplex PCR, and its TCRdb copy is limited to in-frame clones, with some not included. The table lists 200,000 or so clones, approximately 84% of them singletons, with approximately 5.4% in the top ten. Sequencing used PBMCs. All receptors come from a woman aged 25-40 years in good health and CMV-seropositive. Each CDR3 is given without its conserved first and last residue.

TRBV19	TRBJ2-2	ASSIFSGLAVTGELF
TRBV27	TRBJ1-2	ASSYRGPNYGYT
TRBV9	TRBJ2-3	ASSVEGRGLDTQY
TRBV5-5	TRBJ2-7	ASSWDRAYYEQY
TRBV19	TRBJ2-5	ASSIGGRGLQETQY
TRBV5-1	TRBJ1-1	ASSPGLTTEAF
TRBV9	TRBJ1-2	ASSVGISDYGYT
TRBV7-9	TRBJ2-6	ASSRTPGQVFSGANVLT
TRBV29-1	TRBJ1-2	SAGDRGGISSGYT
TRBV5-4	TRBJ1-2	ASSLSWTDYGYT
TRBV11-2	TRBJ1-1	ASSLSRGVGGTAF
TRBV6-6	TRBJ2-7	ASSYSRDRGDEQY
TRBV2	TRBJ2-7	ASSDNLGQGLDGQY
TRBV2	TRBJ2-1	ASMEGGSFYNEQF
TRBV27	TRBJ2-5	ASSPRLAGDETQY
TRBV29-1	TRBJ2-7	SVEGRLYEQY
TRBV18	TRBJ1-1	ASSPGGADTEAF
TRBV25-1	TRBJ1-2	ASSQGPGHT
TRBV25-1	TRBJ2-3	ASSDWDTSGTDTQY
TRBV20-1	TRBJ1-1	SASMATEAF
TRBV11-2	TRBJ1-1	ASSLDGPLEAF
TRBV2	TRBJ2-3	ASSPLRPGTSTDTQY
TRBV9	TRBJ2-2	ASSVEVAGFGELF
TRBV28	TRBJ2-7	ASSLLAPGQDAYEQY
TRBV28	TRBJ1-1	ASTLGNTEAF
TRBV7-2	TRBJ1-3	ASSSRADRTLSSGNTIY
TRBV7-3	TRBJ1-1	ASSSQGGTEAF
TRBV14	TRBJ2-2	ASSHRGQGNGELF
TRBV4-3	TRBJ1-5	ASSQDWASNQPQH
TRBV2	TRBJ2-3	ASSGRESPSTDTQY
TRBV11-2	TRBJ1-1	ASRETPNTEAF
TRBV28	TRBJ2-5	ASSSLDRAIQETQY
TRBV11-3	TRBJ2-3	ASSLGDRVTDTQY
TRBV7-7	TRBJ2-1	ASSQGTSGYNEQF
TRBV28	TRBJ2-2	ASEGGLTGELF
TRBV7-2	TRBJ1-2	ASSLGRGSLYGYT
TRBV2	TRBJ1-1	ASTTLRDRGRAF
TRBV11-2	TRBJ2-3	ASSKKREYPDTQY
TRBV6-1	TRBJ2-3	ASSAISGGTDTQY
TRBV5-3	TRBJ2-3	ARSLVANPRQDTQY